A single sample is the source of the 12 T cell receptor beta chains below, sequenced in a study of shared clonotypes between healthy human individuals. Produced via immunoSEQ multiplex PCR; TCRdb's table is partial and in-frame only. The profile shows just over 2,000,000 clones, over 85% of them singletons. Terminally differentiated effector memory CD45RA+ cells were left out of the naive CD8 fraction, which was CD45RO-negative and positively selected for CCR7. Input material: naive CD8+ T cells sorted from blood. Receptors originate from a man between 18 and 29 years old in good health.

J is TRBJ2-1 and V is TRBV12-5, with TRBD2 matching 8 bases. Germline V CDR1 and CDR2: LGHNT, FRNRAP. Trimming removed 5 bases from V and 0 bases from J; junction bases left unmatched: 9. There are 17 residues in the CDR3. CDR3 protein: CASGPPGGGSSYNEQFF. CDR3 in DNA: TGTGCTAGTGGTCCCCCGGGCGGGGGGAGCTCCTACAATGAGCAGTTCTTC.

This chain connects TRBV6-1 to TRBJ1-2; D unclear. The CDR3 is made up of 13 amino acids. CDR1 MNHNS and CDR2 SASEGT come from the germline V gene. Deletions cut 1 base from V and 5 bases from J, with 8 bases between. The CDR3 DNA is TGTGCCAGCAGTGAAGTGGCAGCTTATGGCTACACCTTC. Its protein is CASSEVAAYGYTF.

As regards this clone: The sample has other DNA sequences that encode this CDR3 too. CDR3 amino acids: CASSLEGHTYEQYF. The CDR3 nucleotides are TGCGCCAGCAGCTTGGAAGGACATACCTACGAGCAGTACTTC. This chain joins TRBV5-1 and TRBJ2-7; tentative D call: TRBD1 (5 bases). CDR3 size: 14 residues. Trimming removed 0 bases at V and 2 bases at J, with 9 bases between. CDR1 is SGHRS and CDR2 is YFSETQ in the germline V gene.

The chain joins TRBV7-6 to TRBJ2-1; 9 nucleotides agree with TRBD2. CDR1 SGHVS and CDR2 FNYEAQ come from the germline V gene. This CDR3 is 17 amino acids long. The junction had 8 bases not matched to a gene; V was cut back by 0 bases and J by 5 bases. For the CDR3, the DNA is TGTGCCAGCAGCTTAGCGGAGGGAAGCGGGAGGCACAATGAGCAGTTCTTC. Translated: CASSLAEGSGRHNEQFF.

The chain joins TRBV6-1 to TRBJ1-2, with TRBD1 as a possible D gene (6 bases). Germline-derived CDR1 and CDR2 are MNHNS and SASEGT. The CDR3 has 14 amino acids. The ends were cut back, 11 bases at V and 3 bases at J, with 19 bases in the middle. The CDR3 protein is CAYLGEAGDYGYTF. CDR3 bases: TGTGCCTATCTTGGGGAGGCAGGGGACTATGGCTACACCTTC.

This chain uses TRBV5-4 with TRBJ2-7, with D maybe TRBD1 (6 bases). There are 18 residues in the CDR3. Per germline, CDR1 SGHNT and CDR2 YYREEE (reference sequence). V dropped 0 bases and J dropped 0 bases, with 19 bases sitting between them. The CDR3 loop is CASSLVGAPSPSSYEQYF. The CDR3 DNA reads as TGTGCCAGCAGCTTGGTGGGGGCCCCGAGTCCGAGCTCCTACGAGCAGTACTTC.

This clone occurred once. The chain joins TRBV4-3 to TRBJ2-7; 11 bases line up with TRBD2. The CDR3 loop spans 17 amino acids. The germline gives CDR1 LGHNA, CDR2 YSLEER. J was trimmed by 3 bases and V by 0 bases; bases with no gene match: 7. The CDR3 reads CASSQEGSGRGFYEQYF. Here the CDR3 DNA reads TGCGCCAGCAGCCAAGAGGGTAGCGGGAGGGGATTCTACGAGCAGTACTTC.

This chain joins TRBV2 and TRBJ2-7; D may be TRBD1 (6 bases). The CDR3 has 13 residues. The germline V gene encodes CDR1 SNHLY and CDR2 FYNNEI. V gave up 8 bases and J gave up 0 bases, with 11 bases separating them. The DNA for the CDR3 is TGTGCCAGCTCGGACAGCTTCTCCTACGAGCAGTACTTC. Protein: CASSDSFSYEQYF.

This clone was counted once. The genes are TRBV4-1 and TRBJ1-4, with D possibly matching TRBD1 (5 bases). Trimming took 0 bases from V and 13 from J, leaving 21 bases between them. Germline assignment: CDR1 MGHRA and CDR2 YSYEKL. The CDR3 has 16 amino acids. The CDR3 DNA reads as TGCGCCAGCAGCCAAGATTCGCTGGGGGGATCGAGGATACTGTTTTTT. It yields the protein CASSQDSLGGSRILFF.

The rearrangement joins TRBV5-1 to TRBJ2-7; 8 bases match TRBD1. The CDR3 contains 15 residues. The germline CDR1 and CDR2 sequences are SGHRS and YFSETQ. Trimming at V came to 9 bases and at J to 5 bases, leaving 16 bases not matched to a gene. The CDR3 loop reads CATFRQGAVRHEQYF. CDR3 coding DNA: TGCGCCACTTTCCGCCAGGGGGCCGTGAGGCACGAGCAGTACTTC.

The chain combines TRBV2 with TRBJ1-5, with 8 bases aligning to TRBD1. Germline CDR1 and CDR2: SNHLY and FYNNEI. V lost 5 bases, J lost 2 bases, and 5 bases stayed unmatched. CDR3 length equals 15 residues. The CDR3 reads CASSQGAAGNQPQHF. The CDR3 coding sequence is TGTGCCAGCAGTCAGGGGGCTGCGGGCAATCAGCCCCAGCATTTT.

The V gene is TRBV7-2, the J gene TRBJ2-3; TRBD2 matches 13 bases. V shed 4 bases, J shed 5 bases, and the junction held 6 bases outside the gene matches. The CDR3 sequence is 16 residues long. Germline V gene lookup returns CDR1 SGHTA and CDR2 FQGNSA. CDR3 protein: CASSSLAGGPGDTQYF. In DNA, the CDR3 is TGTGCCAGCAGCTCACTAGCGGGAGGGCCGGGAGATACGCAGTATTTT.